The rows below give T cell receptor beta chains drawn from one sample of a study of blood T cell repertoires in COVID-19. The repertoire was sequenced with immunoSEQ multiplex PCR; TCRdb's copy has only in-frame clones and lacks some. The sample yields around 220,000 clones, around four fifths seen once. Specimen: peripheral blood. These receptors were taken from a man under 40 with active or convalescent COVID-19. Both conserved end residues are part of each CDR3. The order of the fields is D gene, clone size, V gene, J gene, CDR3 DNA, CDR3 protein. D genes are given only for firm matches. Not every row has a clone size; where given, it reads once, few, many or a size class.

>NA|few|TRBV9|TRBJ1-4
TGTGCCAGCAGCGTAGGGGCCAACCCGGCTAATGAAAAACTGTTTTTT
CASSVGANPANEKLFF
>TRBD2|NA|TRBV18|TRBJ2-1
TGTGCCAGCTTACCGACTAGCGGAGAGAACAATGAGCAGTTCTTC
CASLPTSGENNEQFF
>NA|NA|TRBV18|TRBJ2-3
TGTGCCAGCTCACCCCAGAGCACAGATACGCAGTATTTT
CASSPQSTDTQYF
>NA|NA|TRBV7-8|TRBJ1-5
TGTGCCAGCAGCTTAGCGATCGGTTGGCAGCCCCAGCATTTT
CASSLAIGWQPQHF
>TRBD1|few|TRBV19|TRBJ1-4
TGTGCCAGTAGTTCACGACAGGGAGGAGAAAAACTGTTTTTT
CASSSRQGGEKLFF
>TRBD2|NA|TRBV14|TRBJ2-1
TGTGCCAGCAGCCCACGACTAGCGAATGAGCAGTTCTTC
CASSPRLANEQFF
>TRBD2|NA|TRBV3-1/TRBV3-2|TRBJ2-5
TGTGCCAGCCTACGGGGGGTAGCGGGGTTTGGGGAGACCCAGTACTTC
CASLRGVAGFGETQYF
>TRBD2|NA|TRBV11-3|TRBJ2-1
TGTGCCAGCAGTCCCAGCGGGAGTAACTACAATGAGCAGTTCTTC
CASSPSGSNYNEQFF
>NA|NA|TRBV11-2|TRBJ1-1
TGTGCCAGCAGCTTAGAGGGGGGGAAGGCCACTGAAGCTTTCTTT
CASSLEGGKATEAFF
>NA|NA|TRBV6-6|TRBJ2-3
TGTGCCAGCTGGGAACCACAGGGAGAAGGCACAGATACGCAGTATTTT
CASWEPQGEGTDTQYF
>NA|once|TRBV28|TRBJ2-3
TGTGCCAGCAGTTTAAGAACTCCAGATACGCAGTATTTT
CASSLRTPDTQYF
>TRBD2|once|TRBV7-9|TRBJ2-3
TGTGCCAGCAGCTTTGGTCCTAGCGGGGGTGTAGATACGCAGTATTTT
CASSFGPSGGVDTQYF
>TRBD2|NA|TRBV4-1|TRBJ2-1
TGCGCCAGCAGCCAAGTAGGAAGCGGGAGGGACAATGAGCAGTTCTTC
CASSQVGSGRDNEQFF
>NA|NA|TRBV6-5|TRBJ2-7
TGTGCCAGCAGTCCCCCGGGTCCAACCTACGAGCAGTACTTC
CASSPPGPTYEQYF
>NA|NA|TRBV6-5|TRBJ2-3
TGTGCCAGCAGTCCCCCGGTTAGCACAGATACGCAGTATTTT
CASSPPVSTDTQYF
>TRBD2|NA|TRBV4-1|TRBJ2-1
TGCGCCAGCAGCACAGGGGTGGGACTAGCGCCCCGCGGGGGTGAGCAGTTCTTC
CASSTGVGLAPRGGEQFF
>TRBD1|NA|TRBV11-2|TRBJ2-2
TGTGCCAGCAGCCCTGACAGGGACACCGGGGAGCTGTTTTTT
CASSPDRDTGELFF
>TRBD1|NA|TRBV6-6|TRBJ1-2
TGTGCCAGCAGTTACCCCGGGACAGGGGACGGCTACACCTTC
CASSYPGTGDGYTF
>NA|NA|TRBV9|TRBJ1-1
TGTGCCAGCAGCGTAGGCGGGGTAACAACTGAAGCTTTCTTT
CASSVGGVTTEAFF
>NA|NA|TRBV5-6|TRBJ2-7
TGTGCCAGCAGCCAAACAGGGCTCAAGTACGAGCAGTACTTC
CASSQTGLKYEQYF
>NA|NA|TRBV6-4|TRBJ2-2
TGTGCCAGCAGTGACTCGGGGGGCACCGGGGAGCTGTTTTTT
CASSDSGGTGELFF
>TRBD1|NA|TRBV6-2/TRBV6-3|TRBJ1-1
TGTGCCAGCAGTTCCCGACAGGGCTACACTGAAGCTTTCTTT
CASSSRQGYTEAFF